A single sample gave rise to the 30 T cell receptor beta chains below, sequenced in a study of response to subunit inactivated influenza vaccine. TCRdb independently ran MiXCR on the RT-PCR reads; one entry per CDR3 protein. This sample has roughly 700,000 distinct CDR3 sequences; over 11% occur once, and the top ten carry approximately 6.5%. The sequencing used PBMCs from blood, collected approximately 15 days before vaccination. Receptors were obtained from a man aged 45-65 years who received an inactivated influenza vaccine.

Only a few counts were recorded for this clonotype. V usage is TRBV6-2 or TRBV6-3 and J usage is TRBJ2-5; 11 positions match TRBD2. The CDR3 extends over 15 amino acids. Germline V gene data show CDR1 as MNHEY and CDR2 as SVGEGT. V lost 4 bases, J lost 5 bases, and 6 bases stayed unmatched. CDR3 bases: TGTGCCAGCAGTTCCCATTCTAGCGGGAGGGAGACCCAGTACTTC. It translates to CASSSHSSGRETQYF.

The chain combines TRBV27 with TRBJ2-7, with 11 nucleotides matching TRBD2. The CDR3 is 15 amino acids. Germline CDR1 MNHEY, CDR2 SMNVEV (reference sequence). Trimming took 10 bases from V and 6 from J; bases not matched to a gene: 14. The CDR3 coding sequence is TGTGCCACCTCAAGATTGACTAGCGGGGATACCGAGCAGTACTTC. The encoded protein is CATSRLTSGDTEQYF.

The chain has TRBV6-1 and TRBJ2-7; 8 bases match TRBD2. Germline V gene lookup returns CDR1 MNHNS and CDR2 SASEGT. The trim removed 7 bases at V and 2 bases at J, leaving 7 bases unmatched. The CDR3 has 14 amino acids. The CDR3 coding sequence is TGTGCCAGCATAACCACTAGCGGTGCCTACGAGCAGTACTTC. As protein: CASITTSGAYEQYF.

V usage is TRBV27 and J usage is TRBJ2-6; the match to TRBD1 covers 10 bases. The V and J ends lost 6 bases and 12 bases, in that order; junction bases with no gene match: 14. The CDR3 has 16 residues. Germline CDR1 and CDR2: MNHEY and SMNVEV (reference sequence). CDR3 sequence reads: CASSPNPGQGPSVLTF. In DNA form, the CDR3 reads TGTGCCAGCAGCCCAAACCCGGGACAGGGGCCCTCCGTCCTGACTTTC.

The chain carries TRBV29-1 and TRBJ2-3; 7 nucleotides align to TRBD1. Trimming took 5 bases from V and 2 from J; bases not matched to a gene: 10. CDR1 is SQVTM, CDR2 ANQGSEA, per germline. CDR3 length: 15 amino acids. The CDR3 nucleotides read TGCAGCGTTAATAATCGACAGGGATTCACAGATACGCAGTATTTT. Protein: CSVNNRQGFTDTQYF.

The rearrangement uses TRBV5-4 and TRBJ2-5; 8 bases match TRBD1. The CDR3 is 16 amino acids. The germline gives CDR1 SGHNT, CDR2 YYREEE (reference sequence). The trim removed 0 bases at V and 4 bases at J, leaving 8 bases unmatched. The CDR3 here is CASSLGQGLGLETQYF. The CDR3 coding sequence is TGTGCCAGCAGCTTGGGACAGGGGTTGGGTTTAGAGACCCAGTACTTC.

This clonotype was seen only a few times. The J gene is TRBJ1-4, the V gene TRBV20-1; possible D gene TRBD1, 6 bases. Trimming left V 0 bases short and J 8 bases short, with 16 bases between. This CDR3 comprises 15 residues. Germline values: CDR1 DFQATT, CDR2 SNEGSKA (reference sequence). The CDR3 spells CSARDLYRDAEKLFF. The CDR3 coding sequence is TGCAGTGCTAGAGATCTATACAGGGACGCGGAAAAACTGTTTTTT.

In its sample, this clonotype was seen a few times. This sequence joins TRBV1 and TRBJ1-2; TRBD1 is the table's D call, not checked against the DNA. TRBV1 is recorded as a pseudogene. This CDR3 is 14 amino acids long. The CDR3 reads CTSPRGRIRDGYTF. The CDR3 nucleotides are TGCACCAGCCCCCGAGGCAGGATAAGGGATGGCTACACCTTC.

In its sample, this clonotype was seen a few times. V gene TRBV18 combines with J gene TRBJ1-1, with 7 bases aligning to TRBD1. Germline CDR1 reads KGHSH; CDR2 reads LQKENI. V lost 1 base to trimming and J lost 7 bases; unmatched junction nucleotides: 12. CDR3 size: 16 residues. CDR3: CASSPHKGAGGLEAFF. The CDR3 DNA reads TGTGCCAGCTCACCACATAAGGGGGCTGGGGGGCTTGAAGCTTTCTTT.

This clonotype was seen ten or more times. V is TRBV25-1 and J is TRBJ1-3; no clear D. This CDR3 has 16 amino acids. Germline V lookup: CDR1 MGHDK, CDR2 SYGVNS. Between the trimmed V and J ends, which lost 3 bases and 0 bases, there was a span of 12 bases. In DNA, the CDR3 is TGTGCCAGCAGTGAGGACGGACGGATCTCTGGAAACACCATATATTTT. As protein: CASSEDGRISGNTIYF.

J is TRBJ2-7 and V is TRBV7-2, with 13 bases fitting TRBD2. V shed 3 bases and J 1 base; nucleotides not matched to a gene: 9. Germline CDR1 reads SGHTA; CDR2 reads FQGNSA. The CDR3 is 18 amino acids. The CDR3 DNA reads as TGTGCCAGCAGCTTTAGCAGAACTAGCGGGGGGGCTTCCTACGAGCAGTACTTC. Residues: CASSFSRTSGGASYEQYF.

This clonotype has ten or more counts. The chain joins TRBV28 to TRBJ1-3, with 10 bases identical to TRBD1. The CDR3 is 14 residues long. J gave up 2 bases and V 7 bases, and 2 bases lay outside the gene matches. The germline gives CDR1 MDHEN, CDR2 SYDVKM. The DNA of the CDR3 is TGTGCCAGCATCGGGACAGGGGCTGGAAACACCATATATTTT. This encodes CASIGTGAGNTIYF.

The CDR3 reads CASSLVQPSYNEQFF. The DNA for the CDR3 is TGCGCCAGCAGCTTGGTCCAGCCATCCTACAATGAGCAGTTCTTC. The chain is built from TRBV5-1 and TRBJ2-1; D is uncertain. The ends were cut back, 0 bases at V and 1 base at J, with 8 bases in the middle. The length of the CDR3 is 15 residues. The germline V gene has CDR1 SGHRS and CDR2 YFSETQ. The variable domain in full, with the rest retrieved from reference TRBV5-1 and TRBJ2-1, is KAGVTQTPRYLIKTRGQQVTLSCSPISGHRSVSWYQQTPGQGLQFLFEYFSETQRNKGNFPGRFSGRQFSNSRSEMNVSTLELGDSALYLCASSLVQPSYNEQFFGPGTRLTVL.

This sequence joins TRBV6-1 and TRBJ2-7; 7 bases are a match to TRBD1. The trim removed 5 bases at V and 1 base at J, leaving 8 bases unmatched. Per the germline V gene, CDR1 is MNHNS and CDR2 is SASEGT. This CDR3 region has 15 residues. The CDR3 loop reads CASSPYRGLSYEQYF. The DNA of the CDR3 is TGTGCCAGCAGTCCTTACAGGGGCCTATCCTACGAGCAGTACTTC.

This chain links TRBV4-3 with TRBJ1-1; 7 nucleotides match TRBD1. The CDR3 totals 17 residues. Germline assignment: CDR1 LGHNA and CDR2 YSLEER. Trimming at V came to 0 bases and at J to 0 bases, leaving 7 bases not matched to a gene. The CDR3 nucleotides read TGCGCCAGCAGCCAAGAGCCTATCGGACAGGTGAACACTGAAGCTTTCTTT. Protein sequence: CASSQEPIGQVNTEAFF.

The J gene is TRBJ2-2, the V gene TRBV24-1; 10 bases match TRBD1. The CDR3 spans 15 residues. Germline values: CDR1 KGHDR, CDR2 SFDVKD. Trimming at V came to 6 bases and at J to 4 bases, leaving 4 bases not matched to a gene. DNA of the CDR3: TGTGCCACCAGTCGACAGGGGGCGAGCACCGGGGAGCTGTTTTTT. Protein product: CATSRQGASTGELFF.

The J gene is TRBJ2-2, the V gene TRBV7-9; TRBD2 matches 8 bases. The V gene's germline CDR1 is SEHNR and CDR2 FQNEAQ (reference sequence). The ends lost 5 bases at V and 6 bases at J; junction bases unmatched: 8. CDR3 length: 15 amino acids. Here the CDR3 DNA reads TGTGCCAGCAGCAAAACCAGCGGGAGAGCCGGGGAGCTGTTTTTT. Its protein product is CASSKTSGRAGELFF.

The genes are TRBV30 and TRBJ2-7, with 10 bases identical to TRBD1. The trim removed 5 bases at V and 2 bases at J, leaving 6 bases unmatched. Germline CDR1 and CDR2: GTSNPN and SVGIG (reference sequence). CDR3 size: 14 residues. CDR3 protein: CAWDRDRGAYEQYF. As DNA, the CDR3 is TGTGCCTGGGACCGGGACAGGGGTGCCTACGAGCAGTACTTC.

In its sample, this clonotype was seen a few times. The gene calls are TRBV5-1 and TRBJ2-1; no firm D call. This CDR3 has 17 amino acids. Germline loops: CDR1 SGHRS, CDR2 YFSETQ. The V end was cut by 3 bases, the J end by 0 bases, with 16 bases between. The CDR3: CASSSSAAVGSYNEQFF. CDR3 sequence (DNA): TGCGCCAGCAGCTCGTCGGCAGCAGTCGGCTCCTACAATGAGCAGTTCTTC.

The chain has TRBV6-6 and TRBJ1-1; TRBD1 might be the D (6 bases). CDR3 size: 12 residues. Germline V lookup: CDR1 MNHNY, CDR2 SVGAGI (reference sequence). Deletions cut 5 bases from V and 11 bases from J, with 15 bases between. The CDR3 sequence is CASSQSGAGAFF. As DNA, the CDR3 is TGTGCCAGCAGTCAATCGGGGGCGGGGGCTTTCTTT.

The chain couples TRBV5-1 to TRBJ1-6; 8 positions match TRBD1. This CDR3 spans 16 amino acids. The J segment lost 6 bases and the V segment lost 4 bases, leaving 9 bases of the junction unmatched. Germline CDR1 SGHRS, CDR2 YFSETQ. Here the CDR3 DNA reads TGCGCCAGCAGCCCCCGGACAGGGCGAAGTAATTCACCCCTCCACTTT. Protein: CASSPRTGRSNSPLHF.

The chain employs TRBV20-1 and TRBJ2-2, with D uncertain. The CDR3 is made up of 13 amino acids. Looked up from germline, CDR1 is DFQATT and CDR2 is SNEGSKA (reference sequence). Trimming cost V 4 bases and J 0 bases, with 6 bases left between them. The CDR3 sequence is CSAILANTGELFF. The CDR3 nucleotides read TGCAGTGCTATTCTCGCGAACACCGGGGAGCTGTTTTTT.

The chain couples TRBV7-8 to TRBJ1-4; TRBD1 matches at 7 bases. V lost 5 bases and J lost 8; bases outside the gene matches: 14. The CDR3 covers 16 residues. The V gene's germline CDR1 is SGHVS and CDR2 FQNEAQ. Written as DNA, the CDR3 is TGTGCCAGCAGCCTATCCGGGAGTCCGACAGGGGAAAAACTGTTTTTT. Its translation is CASSLSGSPTGEKLFF.

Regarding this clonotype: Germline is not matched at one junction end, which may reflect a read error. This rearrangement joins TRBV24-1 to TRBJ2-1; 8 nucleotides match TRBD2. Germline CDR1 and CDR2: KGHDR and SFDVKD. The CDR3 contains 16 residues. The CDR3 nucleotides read TGTGCCACCAGTGATTCCAATGGACTAGCCTATAATGAGCAGTTCTTC. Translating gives CATSDSNGLAYNEQFF.

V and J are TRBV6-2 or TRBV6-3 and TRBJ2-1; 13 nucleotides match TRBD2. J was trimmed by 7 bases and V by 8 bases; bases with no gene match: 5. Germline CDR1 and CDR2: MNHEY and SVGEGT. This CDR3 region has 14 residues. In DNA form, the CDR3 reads TGTGCCAGCCGTGGGACTAGCGGGATAAATGAGCAGTTCTTC. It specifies CASRGTSGINEQFF.

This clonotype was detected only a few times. The CDR3 spells CASSNIGRFGGYTF. The CDR3 region has the DNA TGTGCCAGCAGCAATATCGGGCGGTTTGGGGGCTACACCTTC. This chain joins TRBV7-6 and TRBJ1-2; no firm D call. The ends were cut back, 5 bases at V and 8 bases at J, with 18 bases in the middle. Germline V gene lookup returns CDR1 SGHVS and CDR2 FNYEAQ. This CDR3 is built from 14 residues.

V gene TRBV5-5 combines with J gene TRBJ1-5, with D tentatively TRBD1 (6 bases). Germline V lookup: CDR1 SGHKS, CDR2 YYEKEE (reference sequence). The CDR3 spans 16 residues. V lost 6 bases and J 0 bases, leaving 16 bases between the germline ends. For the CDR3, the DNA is TGTGCCAGCAAACGGGGGGGGCCATATAGCAATCAGCCCCAGCATTTT. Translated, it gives CASKRGGPYSNQPQHF.

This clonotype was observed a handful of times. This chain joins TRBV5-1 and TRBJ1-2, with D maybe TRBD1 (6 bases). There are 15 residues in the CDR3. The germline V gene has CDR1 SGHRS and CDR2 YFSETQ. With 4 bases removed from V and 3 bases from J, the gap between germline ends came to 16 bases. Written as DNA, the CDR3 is TGCGCCAGCAGCCCCCGGATAGGGGGGGACTATGGCTACACCTTC. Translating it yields CASSPRIGGDYGYTF.

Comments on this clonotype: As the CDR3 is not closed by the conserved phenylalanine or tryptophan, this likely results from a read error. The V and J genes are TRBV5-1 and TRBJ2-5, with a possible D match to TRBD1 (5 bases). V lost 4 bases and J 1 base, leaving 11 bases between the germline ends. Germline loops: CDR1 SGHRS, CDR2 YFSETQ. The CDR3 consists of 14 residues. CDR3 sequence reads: CASSPGAAQETQYS. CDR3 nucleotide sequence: TGCGCCAGCAGCCCTGGGGCGGCCCAAGAGACCCAGTACTCC.

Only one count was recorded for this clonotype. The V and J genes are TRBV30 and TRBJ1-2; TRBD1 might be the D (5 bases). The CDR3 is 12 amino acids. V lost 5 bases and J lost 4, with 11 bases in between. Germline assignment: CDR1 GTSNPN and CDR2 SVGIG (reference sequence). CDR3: CAWLNQGYGYTF. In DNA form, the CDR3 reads TGTGCCTGGTTGAATCAGGGCTATGGCTACACCTTC.